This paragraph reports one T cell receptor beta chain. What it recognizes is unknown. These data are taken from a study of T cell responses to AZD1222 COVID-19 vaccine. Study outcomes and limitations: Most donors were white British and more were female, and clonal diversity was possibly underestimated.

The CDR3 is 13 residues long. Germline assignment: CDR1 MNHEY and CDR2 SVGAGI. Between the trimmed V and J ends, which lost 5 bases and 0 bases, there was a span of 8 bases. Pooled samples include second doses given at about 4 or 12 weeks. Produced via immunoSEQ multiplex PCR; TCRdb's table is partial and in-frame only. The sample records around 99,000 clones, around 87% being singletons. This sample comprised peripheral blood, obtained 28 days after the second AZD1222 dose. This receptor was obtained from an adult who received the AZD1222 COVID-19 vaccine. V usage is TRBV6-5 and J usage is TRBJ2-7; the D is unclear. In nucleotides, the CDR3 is TGTGCCAGCAGTCTGGAAAACTCCTACGAGCAGTACTTC. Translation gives CASSLENSYEQYF.